Listed here is a single TCR beta chain. Its specificity is not known. Time point defined: persistent/refractory GD, antithyroid drugs over 5 years with positive TRAb. PBMC RNA served as the TCR library source. These data originate in a study of regulatory T cells in long-lasting Graves disease. Overall study findings and caveats: TRBV28, TRBJ1-2 and TRBJ2-5 were segments that persistent disease favored.

CDR3 regions were amplified by Arm-PCR using iRepertoire HTBI primers to build TCR beta libraries. TCRdb itself ran the multiplex PCR reads through MiXCR, one entry per CDR3 protein. The data show approximately 400,000 distinct CDR3 sequences, approximately 25% seen once. With 1 base clipped from V and 6 bases from J, the junction kept 8 bases outside the gene matches. Germline assignment: CDR1 MNHEY and CDR2 SMNVEV (reference sequence). CDR3 size: 16 residues. The specimen comprised peripheral blood mononuclear cells (PBMCs), sampled when the disease was refractory, from a patient treated with antithyroid drugs. The source is a woman between 40 and 50 years old with Graves disease. The V call is TRBV27, the J call TRBJ2-1, with 8 bases identical to TRBD1. DNA for the CDR3: TGTGCCAGCAGTTTATTCCGGACAGGGATCGTCAATGAGCAGTTCTTC. It encodes CASSLFRTGIVNEQFF.